This TCR beta chain is drawn from a study of blood T cell repertoires in COVID-19. V lost 4 bases and J lost 0, with 15 bases in between. The CDR3 spans 16 residues. CDR1 is SEHNR, CDR2 FQNEAQ, per germline (reference sequence). Libraries were prepared by immunoSEQ multiplex PCR; TCRdb keeps only in-frame clonotypes and omits some of them. This sample has approximately 140,000 clones, with approximately 86% found just once. The clonotype was recovered from a woman in her forties or fifties who had recovered from COVID-19. J is TRBJ1-1 and V is TRBV7-9; D remains unclear. The sample comprised PBMCs or T cells enriched from blood (not recorded which). CDR3 sequence reads: CASSYLGGLMNTEAFF. The CDR3 region has the DNA TGTGCCAGCAGCTACCTAGGCGGATTAATGAACACTGAAGCTTTCTTT. The full variable domain, with the rest looked up from reference TRBV7-9 and TRBJ1-1, is DTGVSQNPRHKITKRGQNVTFRCDPISEHNRLYWYRQTLGQGPEFLTYFQNEAQLEKSRLLSDRFSAERPKGSFSTLEIQRTEQGDSAMYLCASSYLGGLMNTEAFFGQGTRLTVV.